The following is a T cell receptor beta chain sequence with its context. The antigen it binds to is not known. For every CD8+ T cell subset, hundreds of thousands of cells were flow-sorted straight into RLT lysis buffer, and each subset was sorted in triplicate. Peripheral blood mononuclear cells were isolated from buffy coats by standard density gradient centrifugation. An RNeasy Mini Kit was used to extract total RNA from the sorted cells. The sample originates from a study of CXCR3-negative and CXCR3-positive naive CD8 T cells (dated by TCRdb to about 2019). In the study overall: In total, approximately 140 million TRB reads were obtained, which works out to roughly 1.5 +/- 0.3 million reads per library. Diversity and physicochemical repertoire analyses covered roughly ten donors pooled from two independent experiments. The TRBV-TRBJ cluster analysis covered naive subsets from several donors and memory cells from 3 donors.

Sequencing instrument: NextSeq 550. The Human TCR Profiling Kit (MiLaboratory) was used to prepare UMI-labeled 5' RACE TRB cDNA libraries. cDNA synthesis used the entire amount of extracted RNA, and PCR amplification then used the entire amount of cDNA produced. The libraries were made side by side, with each library going through the same number of PCR cycles. The original pipeline was this. MIGEC and MiXCR extracted about 50,000 +/- 10,000 unique UMI-labeled TRB cDNA molecules per library, requiring at least two reads per UMI. On average, about 40,000 +/- 10,000 functional in-frame TRB CDR3 nucleotide clonotypes lacking stop codons were found per library. After each sample was downsampled to 5000 UMI-labeled TRB molecules, VDJtools was used to calculate diversity metrics such as normalized Shannon-Wiener and Chao1. Clonotype-size-weighted physicochemical properties of the central five CDR3 residues (interaction energy, strength, volume and Kidera factor 4) were computed in VDJtools. TCRdb reprocessed the raw reads; every CDR3 protein sequence is a single record, and DNA is not supplied. It is TCRdb's table, rather than the study itself, that gives the V and J calls and clone size. The table for this sample shows roughly 48,000 distinct CDR3 sequences. The leading ten clones occupy over 14% of the sample.

The investigation overall reported the following: CXCR3 expression partially decreased after cryopreservation, so most assays used freshly isolated PBMCs. Because surface CD5, which has been linked to self-reactivity in mice, was comparable between naive subsets, TCR interaction strength was also inferred from TRB CDR3 physicochemical properties. Within the same donor, TRBV-TRBJ usage looked similar between naive CXCR3-negative and CXCR3-positive cells, but memory cells had distinct patterns. Comparably high repertoire diversity was found in both naive subsets, whereas much lower repertoire diversity was found in memory CD8+ T cells.

The cysteine opens and the phenylalanine closes a CDR3 of 19 amino acids. No DNA was logged. The germline V gene supplies CDR1 SGHVS and CDR2 FNYEAQ. The rearrangement joined TRBV7-6 to TRBJ2-7; the TCRdb D gene call, TRBD2, has no DNA to confirm it. Sequenced material: memory CD8+ T cells from blood. The cell subset or site label corresponds to: conventional CD8+ memory T cells (TMEM), sorted as controls. This TCR was recovered from a human donor in good health. Some clones in this sample may be carry-over from other donors' samples. CDR3 reads: CASSLEGSGGHTSSYEQYF.